This TCR beta chain is from a study of T cell changes during pregnancy in multiple sclerosis. The CDR3 has 11 amino acids. The germline gives CDR1 LNHDA, CDR2 SQIVND (reference sequence). V shed 7 bases and J 7 bases; nucleotides not matched to a gene: 3. Clones were read by immunoSEQ multiplex PCR, and TCRdb kept only the in-frame ones, dropping some. The data hold tens of thousands of clones, with approximately 92% observed a single time. V gene TRBV19 combines with J gene TRBJ1-1, with 7 nucleotides matching TRBD1. The sequence was obtained from a female donor with multiple sclerosis, enrolled in a pregnancy study. Material: CD8+ T cells from peripheral blood mononuclear cells, obtained in the third trimester of pregnancy. The CDR3 loop reads CASNQGDEAFF. In DNA, the CDR3 is TGTGCCAGTAATCAGGGGGATGAAGCTTTCTTT.